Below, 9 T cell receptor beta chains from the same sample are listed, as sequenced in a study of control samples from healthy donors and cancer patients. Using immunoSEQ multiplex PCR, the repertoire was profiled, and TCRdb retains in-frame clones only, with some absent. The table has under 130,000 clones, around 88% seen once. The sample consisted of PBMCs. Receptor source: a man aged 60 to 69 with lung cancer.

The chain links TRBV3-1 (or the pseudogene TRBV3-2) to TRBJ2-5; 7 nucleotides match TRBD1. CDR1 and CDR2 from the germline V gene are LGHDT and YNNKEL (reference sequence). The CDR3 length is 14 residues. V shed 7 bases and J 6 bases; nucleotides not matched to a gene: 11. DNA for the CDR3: TGTGCCAGCAACCCGGGACAGTGGTTGCAGACCCAGTACTTC. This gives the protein CASNPGQWLQTQYF.

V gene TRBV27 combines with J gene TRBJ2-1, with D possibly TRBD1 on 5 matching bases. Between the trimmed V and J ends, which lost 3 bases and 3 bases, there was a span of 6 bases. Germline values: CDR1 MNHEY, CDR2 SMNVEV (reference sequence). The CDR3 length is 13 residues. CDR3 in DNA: TGTGCCAGCAGTTTTCAGGGCTACAATGAGCAGTTCTTC. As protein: CASSFQGYNEQFF.

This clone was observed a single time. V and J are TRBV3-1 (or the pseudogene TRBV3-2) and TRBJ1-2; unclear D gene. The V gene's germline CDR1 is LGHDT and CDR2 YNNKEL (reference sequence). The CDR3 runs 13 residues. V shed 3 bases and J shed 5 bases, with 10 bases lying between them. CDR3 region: CASSQVENYGYTF. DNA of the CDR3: TGTGCCAGCAGCCAGGTGGAAAATTATGGCTACACCTTC.

The CDR3 bases are TGTGCCAGCAGCCAAGGAGCAGGTTCTGGAAACACCATATATTTT. Translated: CASSQGAGSGNTIYF. This chain joins TRBV4-2 and TRBJ1-3, with D unresolved. Looked up from germline, CDR1 is LGHNA and CDR2 is YNFKEQ. The CDR3 consists of 15 residues. The V gene lost 1 base and the J gene lost 1 base, with 8 bases spanning the gap.

Here the CDR3 DNA reads TGCGCCAGCAGCTTCCTGAACAACCGAGAGACCCAGTACTTC. It translates to CASSFLNNRETQYF. The chain uses TRBV5-1 and TRBJ2-5, with D hard to call. The V gene lost 2 bases and the J gene lost 4 bases, with 12 bases spanning the gap. This CDR3 has 14 residues. In germline, CDR1 is SGHRS, CDR2 YFSETQ.

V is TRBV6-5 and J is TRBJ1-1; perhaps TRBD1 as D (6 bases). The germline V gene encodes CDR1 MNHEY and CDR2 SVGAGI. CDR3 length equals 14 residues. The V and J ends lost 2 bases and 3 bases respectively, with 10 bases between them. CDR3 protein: CASSYRNRDTEAFF. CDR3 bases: TGTGCCAGCAGTTACAGGAACAGGGACACTGAAGCTTTCTTT.

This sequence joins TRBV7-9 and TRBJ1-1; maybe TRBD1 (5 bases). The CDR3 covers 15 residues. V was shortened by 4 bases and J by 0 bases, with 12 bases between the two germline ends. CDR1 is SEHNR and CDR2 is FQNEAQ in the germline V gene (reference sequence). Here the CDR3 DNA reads TGTGCCAGCAGCTACCTAGAGGGGATGAACACTGAAGCTTTCTTT. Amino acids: CASSYLEGMNTEAFF.

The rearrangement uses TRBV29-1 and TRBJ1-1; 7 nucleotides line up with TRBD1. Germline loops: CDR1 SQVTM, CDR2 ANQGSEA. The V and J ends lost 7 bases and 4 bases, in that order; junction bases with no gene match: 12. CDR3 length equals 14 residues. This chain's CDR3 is CSERRQGGSTEAFF. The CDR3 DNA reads TGCAGCGAACGTCGACAGGGAGGGAGCACTGAAGCTTTCTTT.

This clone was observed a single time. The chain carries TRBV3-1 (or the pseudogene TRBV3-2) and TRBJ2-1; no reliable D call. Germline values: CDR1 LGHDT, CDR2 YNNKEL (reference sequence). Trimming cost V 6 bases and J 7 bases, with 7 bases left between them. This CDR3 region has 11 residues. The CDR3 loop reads CASRGINEQFF. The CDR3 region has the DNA TGTGCCAGCAGGGGAATTAATGAGCAGTTCTTC.